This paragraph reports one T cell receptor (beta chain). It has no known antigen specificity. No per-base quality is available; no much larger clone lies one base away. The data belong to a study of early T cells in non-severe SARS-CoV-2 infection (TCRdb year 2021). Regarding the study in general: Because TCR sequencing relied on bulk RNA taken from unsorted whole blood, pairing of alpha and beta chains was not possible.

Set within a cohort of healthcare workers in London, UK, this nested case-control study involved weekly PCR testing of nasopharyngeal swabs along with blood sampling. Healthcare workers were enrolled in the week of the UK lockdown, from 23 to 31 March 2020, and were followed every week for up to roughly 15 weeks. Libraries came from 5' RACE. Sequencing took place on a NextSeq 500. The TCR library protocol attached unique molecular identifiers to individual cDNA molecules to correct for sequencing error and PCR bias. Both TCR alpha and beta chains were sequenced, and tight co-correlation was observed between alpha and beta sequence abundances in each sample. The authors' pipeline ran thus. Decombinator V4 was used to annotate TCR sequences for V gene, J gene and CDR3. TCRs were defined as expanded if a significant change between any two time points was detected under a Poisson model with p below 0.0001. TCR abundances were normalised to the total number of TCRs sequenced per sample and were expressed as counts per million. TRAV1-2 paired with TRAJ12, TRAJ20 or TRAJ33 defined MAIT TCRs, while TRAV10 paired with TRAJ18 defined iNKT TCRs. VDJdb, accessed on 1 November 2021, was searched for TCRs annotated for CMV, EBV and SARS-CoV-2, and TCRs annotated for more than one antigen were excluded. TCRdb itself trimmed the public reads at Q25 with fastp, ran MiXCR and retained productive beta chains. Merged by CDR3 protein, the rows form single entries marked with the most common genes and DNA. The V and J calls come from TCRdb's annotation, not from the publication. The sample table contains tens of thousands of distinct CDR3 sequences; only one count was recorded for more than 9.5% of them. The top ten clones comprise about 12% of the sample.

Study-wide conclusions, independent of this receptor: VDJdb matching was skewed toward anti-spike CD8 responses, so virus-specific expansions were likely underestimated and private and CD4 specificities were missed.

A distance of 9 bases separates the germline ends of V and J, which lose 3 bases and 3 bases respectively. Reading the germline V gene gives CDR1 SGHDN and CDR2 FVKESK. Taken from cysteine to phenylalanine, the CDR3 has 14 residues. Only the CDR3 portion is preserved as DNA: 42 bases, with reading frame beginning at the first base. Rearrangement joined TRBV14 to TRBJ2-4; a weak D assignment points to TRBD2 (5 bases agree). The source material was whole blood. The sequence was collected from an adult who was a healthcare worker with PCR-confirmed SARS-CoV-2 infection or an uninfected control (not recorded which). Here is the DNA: TGTGCCAGCAGCCAGTACAGCGGCAAAAACATTCAGTACTTC. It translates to CASSQYSGKNIQYF. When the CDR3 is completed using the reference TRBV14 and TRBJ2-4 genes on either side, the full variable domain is EAGVTQFPSHSVIEKGQTVTLRCDPISGHDNLYWYRRVMGKEIKFLLHFVKESKQDESGMPNNRFLAERTGGTYSTLKVQPAELEDSGVYFCASSQYSGKNIQYFGAGTRLSVL.